These 28 T cell receptor beta chains were all obtained from the same sample, sequenced in a study of cytomegalovirus exposure and HLA in healthy donors. PCR amplification relied on 60 Vbeta primers (plus 13 Jbeta primers). Measured with immunoSEQ multiplex PCR; TCRdb has only the in-frame clones, and not every one. In the table there are around 100,000 clones, less than 80% of which are singletons. Sequencing was performed on PBMCs. These receptors were collected from a woman in her forties in good health and CMV-seronegative.

The CDR3 nucleotides are TGCGCCAGCAGTGGTCGGCGGGAGGCGGGCGGGGAGCTGTTTTTT. Translation gives CASSGRREAGGELFF. The chain couples TRBV10-2 to TRBJ2-2; TRBD2 matches at 8 bases. J gave up 7 bases and V 4 bases, and 8 bases lay outside the gene matches. Germline CDR1 is WSHSY and CDR2 is SAAADI. The CDR3 covers 15 residues.

This clone has a handful of counts. The chain couples TRBV5-6 to TRBJ2-5; unclear D gene. V lost 0 bases to trimming and J lost 5 bases, with 11 bases between them. CDR1 and CDR2 (germline): SGHDT, YYEEEE. CDR3 length: 14 residues. CDR3 region: CASSLGASQETQYF. CDR3 nucleotides: TGTGCCAGCAGCTTGGGGGCCTCGCAGGAGACCCAGTACTTC.

In the case of this clone: Different DNA sequences within this sample yield the same CDR3. The chain uses TRBV7-9 and TRBJ2-5, with a tentative D call TRBD2 (6 bases). The CDR3 is made up of 13 amino acids. Trimming pared 4 bases from V and 7 bases from J, leaving 13 bases between. The germline CDR1 and CDR2 sequences are SEHNR and FQNEAQ (reference sequence). The CDR3 loop reads CASSSRGSGTQYF. The CDR3, as DNA: TGTGCCAGCAGCTCACGGGGGAGCGGGACCCAGTACTTC.

CDR3 region: CASSERAGASSNQPQHF. The CDR3 DNA sequence: TGTGCCAGCAGTGAAAGAGCAGGGGCCTCTAGCAATCAGCCCCAGCATTTT. The rearrangement uses TRBV6-1 and TRBJ1-5; tentatively, D is TRBD1 (6 bases). Per the germline V gene, CDR1 is MNHNS and CDR2 is SASEGT. The CDR3 contains 17 residues. Trimming stripped 2 bases from V and 0 bases from J, with 14 bases between.

This chain joins TRBV9 and TRBJ1-4; 8 nucleotides align to TRBD1. V gave up 4 bases and J gave up 7 bases; unmatched junction bases: 12. The germline V gene encodes CDR1 SGDLS and CDR2 YYNGEE. CDR3 length: 16 amino acids. The DNA for the CDR3 is TGTGCCAGCAGCCCACACCCAGGGGGCGGCGGTGAAAAACTGTTTTTT. It is translated as CASSPHPGGGGEKLFF.

This clone occurred a few times. The chain links TRBV2 to TRBJ1-4, with D perhaps TRBD1 (5 bases). This CDR3 is 15 amino acids long. The germline CDR1 and CDR2 sequences are SNHLY and FYNNEI. V was trimmed by 0 bases and J by 7 bases, leaving 12 bases between them. The CDR3 sequence: CASSEAGGRIEKLFF. The CDR3, as DNA: TGTGCCAGCAGTGAAGCGGGGGGGAGGATTGAAAAACTGTTTTTT.

The CDR3 sequence: CAWSVLTNYGYTF. The CDR3 DNA reads TGTGCCTGGAGTGTACTAACCAACTATGGCTACACCTTC. The chain employs TRBV30 and TRBJ1-2; D uncertain. The CDR3 extends over 13 amino acids. Trimming left V 0 bases short and J 2 bases short, with 7 bases between. Germline V CDR1 and CDR2: GTSNPN, SVGIG (reference sequence).

In this sample, this clone turned up once. The V and J genes are TRBV7-7 and TRBJ2-3; the D gene is possibly TRBD1 (6 bases). The germline V gene encodes CDR1 SSHAT and CDR2 FNYEAQ (reference sequence). Trimming removed 3 bases from V and 1 base from J, with 11 bases in between. CDR3 size: 15 residues. CDR3: CASSFRSGGTDTQYF. The CDR3 nucleotides are TGTGCCAGCAGCTTCCGGTCAGGGGGCACAGATACGCAGTATTTT.

The gene calls are TRBV19 and TRBJ2-5; maybe TRBD2 (5 bases). Trimming took off 6 bases at V and 1 base at J, with 15 bases between the two ends. Per the germline V gene, CDR1 is LNHDA and CDR2 is SQIVND (reference sequence). This CDR3 contains 15 residues. CDR3 bases: TGTGCCAGTAGCGCTTCCGACGGACTCCAAGAGACCCAGTACTTC. It is translated as CASSASDGLQETQYF.

This chain links TRBV6-5 with TRBJ1-1; the match to TRBD1 covers 8 bases. J gave up 5 bases and V 2 bases, and 4 bases lay outside the gene matches. CDR1 MNHEY and CDR2 SVGAGI come from the germline V gene. The CDR3 covers 14 residues. The CDR3 region has the DNA TGTGCCAGCAGTTACAGGACAGGGAGGACTGAAGCTTTCTTT. This codes for CASSYRTGRTEAFF.

This chain connects TRBV28 to TRBJ1-1; D might be TRBD1 (5 bases). CDR3 length equals 14 residues. The V end lost 6 bases, the J end lost 0 bases, and 11 bases lay between the germline ends. Germline V gives CDR1 MDHEN, CDR2 SYDVKM. The CDR3 sequence is CASRGGAMNTEAFF. CDR3 nucleotides: TGTGCCAGCAGGGGAGGGGCGATGAACACTGAAGCTTTCTTT.

The chain combines TRBV4-3 with TRBJ1-4; 8 bases are a match to TRBD1. The CDR3 is 15 amino acids. Germline-derived CDR1 and CDR2 are LGHNA and YSLEER. The V and J ends lost 0 bases and 5 bases, in that order; junction bases with no gene match: 2. DNA of the CDR3: TGCGCCAGCAGCCAAGAAGGACAGGGAAATGAAAAACTGTTTTTT. This sequence encodes CASSQEGQGNEKLFF.

The rearrangement joins TRBV7-8 to TRBJ1-5; 8 bases fit TRBD1. Per the germline V gene, CDR1 is SGHVS and CDR2 is FQNEAQ. This CDR3 has 18 amino acids. After removal of 0 bases from V and 5 bases from J, the junction contained 12 bases not matched to a gene. The CDR3 region is CASSLAPGQAMGDQPQHF. The CDR3 nucleotides read TGTGCCAGCAGCTTAGCCCCGGGACAGGCAATGGGAGATCAGCCCCAGCATTTT.

Only a few counts were recorded for this clone. The chain carries TRBV10-3 and TRBJ1-5, with 7 bases that match TRBD1. Unmatched junction bases numbered 6, after V lost 6 bases and J lost 1 base. CDR3 length: 15 amino acids. The germline CDR1 and CDR2 sequences are ENHRY and SYGVKD. CDR3 sequence reads: CAISQGGRSNQPQHF. The CDR3 DNA is TGTGCCATCAGCCAAGGGGGCAGGAGCAATCAGCCCCAGCATTTT.

The J gene is TRBJ2-7, the V gene TRBV6-1, with 9 bases lining up with TRBD1. CDR3 length equals 13 residues. Unmatched junction bases numbered 7, after V lost 11 bases and J lost 2 bases. The germline gives CDR1 MNHNS, CDR2 SASEGT. The CDR3 DNA is TGTGCCGGCCGGAGACAGGGGGCCTACGAGCAGTACTTC. Amino acid sequence: CAGRRQGAYEQYF.

This chain links TRBV5-8 with TRBJ2-2; possible D gene TRBD1, 6 bases. There are 15 residues in the CDR3. With 4 bases removed from V and 10 bases from J, the gap between germline ends came to 20 bases. Germline V lookup: CDR1 SGHTS, CDR2 YDEGEE. Here the CDR3 reads CASSRDITSTMELFF. The CDR3 DNA follows: TGTGCCAGCAGCCGGGACATAACCTCCACAATGGAGCTGTTTTTT.

The J gene is TRBJ2-7, the V gene TRBV11-3, with D tentatively TRBD1 or TRBD2 (6 bases each). CDR3 length equals 12 residues. Germline V gene sequence: CDR1 SGHNT, CDR2 YENEEA. Deletions cut 5 bases from V and 6 bases from J, with 11 bases between. The CDR3 is CASSLGGGEQYF. The CDR3 DNA is TGTGCCAGCAGCCTAGGAGGGGGCGAGCAGTACTTC.

V usage is TRBV6-5 and J usage is TRBJ1-5; 8 nucleotides align to TRBD1. The V segment lost 6 bases and the J segment 5 bases; nucleotides outside the gene matches: 6. This CDR3 contains 14 residues. Germline V gene sequence: CDR1 MNHEY, CDR2 SVGAGI. CDR3 protein: CASRRQGRDQPQHF. The CDR3 DNA follows: TGTGCCAGCAGACGACAGGGGAGGGATCAGCCCCAGCATTTT.

The chain has TRBV7-2 and TRBJ2-7; 9 bases fit TRBD2. The CDR3 runs 16 residues. V lost 5 bases and J lost 2; bases outside the gene matches: 10. CDR1 is SGHTA, CDR2 FQGNSA, per germline. The CDR3 sequence: CASSLYPSGAPYEQYF. CDR3 bases: TGTGCCAGCAGCCTCTACCCTAGCGGGGCCCCCTACGAGCAGTACTTC. The variable domain in full, with the rest retrieved from reference TRBV7-2 and TRBJ2-7, is GAGVSQSPSNKVTEKGKDVELRCDPISGHTALYWYRQSLGQGLEFLIYFQGNSAPDKSGLPSDRFSAERTGGSVSTLTIQRTQQEDSAVYLCASSLYPSGAPYEQYFGPGTRLTVT.

CDR3 region: CASTYDVLGRIAYNEQFF. The CDR3 DNA follows: TGTGCCAGCACATACGACGTATTAGGGAGGATCGCCTACAATGAGCAGTTCTTC. The chain links TRBV27 to TRBJ2-1, with D tentatively TRBD2 (6 bases). Germline-derived CDR1 and CDR2 are MNHEY and SMNVEV (reference sequence). With 7 bases removed from V and 2 bases from J, the gap between germline ends came to 24 bases. CDR3 size: 18 residues.

This chain uses TRBV18 with TRBJ2-5; tentatively, D is TRBD1 (6 bases). The germline V gene encodes CDR1 KGHSH and CDR2 LQKENI. The CDR3 extends over 13 amino acids. V lost 5 bases and J lost 3, with 10 bases in between. The CDR3 DNA is TGTGCCAGCTCAGGGACACCCAAAGAGACCCAGTACTTC. As protein: CASSGTPKETQYF.

The rearrangement joins TRBV4-1 to TRBJ1-6; D is uncertain. V gave up 0 bases and J gave up 3 bases, with 12 bases separating them. The CDR3 loop spans 17 amino acids. Germline V gene sequence: CDR1 MGHRA, CDR2 YSYEKL. The CDR3 reads CASSQEPWGDYNSPLHF. The CDR3 DNA follows: TGCGCCAGCAGCCAAGAACCGTGGGGAGACTATAATTCACCCCTCCACTTT.

The V and J genes are TRBV29-1 and TRBJ2-3; 13 positions match TRBD2. With V trimmed by 4 bases and J by 1 base, 5 bases remained unmatched. In germline, CDR1 is SQVTM, CDR2 ANQGSEA. The CDR3 length is 16 residues. CDR3 DNA: TGCAGCGTTGCACTAGCGGGGGGGCTGCGCACAGATACGCAGTATTTT. It specifies CSVALAGGLRTDTQYF.

J is TRBJ1-2 and V is TRBV5-4, with TRBD1 matching over 7 bases. V gave up 5 bases and J gave up 1 base; unmatched junction bases: 5. The CDR3 totals 14 residues. Germline V CDR1 and CDR2: SGHNT, YYREEE (reference sequence). This CDR3 reads CASSLGQDNYGYTF. The CDR3 DNA reads as TGTGCCAGCAGTCTTGGACAGGATAACTATGGCTACACCTTC.

The chain links TRBV28 to TRBJ1-2; perhaps TRBD1 as D (5 bases). V lost 6 bases and J 4 bases, leaving 12 bases between the germline ends. The CDR3 has 13 amino acids. Per the germline V gene, CDR1 is MDHEN and CDR2 is SYDVKM. CDR3 residues: CASSPSTVYGYTF. The CDR3, as DNA: TGTGCCAGCAGCCCCTCGACAGTCTATGGCTACACCTTC.

This chain links TRBV10-3 with TRBJ2-7; D perhaps matches TRBD1 (6 bases). The CDR3 totals 16 residues. CDR1 and CDR2 from the germline V gene are ENHRY and SYGVKD. Trimming removed 0 bases at V and 2 bases at J, with 14 bases between. The CDR3 region is CAISESKQGDPYEQYF. CDR3 in DNA: TGTGCCATCAGTGAGTCGAAACAGGGAGACCCCTACGAGCAGTACTTC.

This sequence joins TRBV9 and TRBJ2-7; possible D gene TRBD1, 5 bases. In germline, CDR1 is SGDLS, CDR2 YYNGEE. The CDR3 extends over 14 amino acids. Trimming cost V 4 bases and J 0 bases, with 11 bases left between them. CDR3 region: CASSQRQTSYEQYF. The DNA of the CDR3 is TGTGCCAGCAGCCAACGACAGACCTCCTACGAGCAGTACTTC.

V usage is TRBV27 and J usage is TRBJ2-6; D perhaps matches TRBD1 (5 bases). Germline CDR1 MNHEY, CDR2 SMNVEV (reference sequence). V lost 2 bases and J 0 bases, leaving 11 bases between the germline ends. The CDR3 runs 17 residues. In DNA form, the CDR3 reads TGTGCCAGCAGTTTACGGACAATCCACTCTGGGGCCAACGTCCTGACTTTC. This gives the protein CASSLRTIHSGANVLTF.